These 7 T cell receptor beta chains originate from one sample sequenced in a study of cytotoxic CD8 clonotypes in ibrutinib-treated CLL. Measured with immunoSEQ multiplex PCR; TCRdb has only the in-frame clones, and not every one. Of approximately 32,000 clones listed, 49% are singletons. The sample in question was PBMCs, obtained before ibrutinib treatment. The receptors derive from a human donor with chronic lymphocytic leukemia.

The CDR3 loop is CAISDLIAKNIQYF. In DNA, the CDR3 is TGTGCCATCAGTGACTTAATAGCCAAAAACATTCAGTACTTC. The genes are TRBV10-3 and TRBJ2-4, with D unclear. The CDR3 is 14 amino acids. V lost 3 bases to trimming and J lost 0 bases, with 6 bases between them. The germline gives CDR1 ENHRY, CDR2 SYGVKD.

V usage is TRBV18 and J usage is TRBJ2-6, with 12 bases identical to TRBD1. The CDR3 extends over 19 amino acids. Unmatched junction bases numbered 9, after V lost 3 bases and J lost 3 bases. Germline lookup yields CDR1 KGHSH and CDR2 LQKENI. The CDR3 DNA sequence: TGTGCCAGCTCACCCGGGACAGGGGGCGGCGGCGGTGGGGCCAACGTCCTGACTTTC. It encodes CASSPGTGGGGGGANVLTF.

The sample holds a few counts of this clone. The genes are TRBV19 and TRBJ1-1, with D perhaps matching TRBD1 (6 bases). V was clipped by 7 bases and J by 0 bases, with 15 bases between them. Germline V gives CDR1 LNHDA, CDR2 SQIVND (reference sequence). The CDR3 has 15 amino acids. As DNA, the CDR3 is TGTGCCAGTACAACTCCCGGACAGCTGAACACTGAAGCTTTCTTT. Translation gives CASTTPGQLNTEAFF.

This clone turned up a few times. This chain connects TRBV5-8 to TRBJ1-1, with D maybe TRBD1 (6 bases). CDR1 and CDR2 (germline): SGHTS, YDEGEE. V was clipped by 1 base and J by 3 bases, with 22 bases between them. The CDR3 has 18 amino acids. The CDR3 loop reads CASSLNGRQGLRDTEAFF. Here the CDR3 DNA reads TGTGCCAGCAGCTTGAATGGTCGCCAGGGGCTCCGAGACACTGAAGCTTTCTTT.

To note about this clone: Its ends do not fully match the called genes, so a read error is possible. The gene calls are TRBV27 and TRBJ2-7, with D tentatively TRBD1 or TRBD2 (5 bases each). CDR3 size: 11 residues. CDR1 is MNHEY and CDR2 is SMNVEV in the germline V gene (reference sequence). The chain's CDR3 is CASSQGTWQYF. CDR3 bases: TGTGCTAGCAGTCAAGGGACCTGGCAGTACTTC.

J is TRBJ2-7 and V is TRBV11-1; TRBD2 matches 11 bases. Germline V gives CDR1 SGHAT, CDR2 FQDESV (reference sequence). The CDR3 runs to 16 residues. The junction had 7 bases not matched to a gene; V was cut back by 5 bases and J by 1 base. This chain's CDR3 is CASSLPGTSGSYEQYF. The CDR3 DNA is TGTGCCAGCAGCCTCCCGGGGACTAGCGGATCCTACGAGCAGTACTTC.

The chain is built from TRBV9 and TRBJ2-2; TRBD2 might be the D (7 bases). Between the trimmed V and J ends, which lost 3 bases and 3 bases, there was a span of 12 bases. CDR1 is SGDLS, CDR2 YYNGEE, per germline. CDR3 length equals 15 residues. This CDR3 is CASSARGPDTGELFF. As DNA, the CDR3 is TGTGCCAGCAGCGCGCGGGGGCCGGACACCGGGGAGCTGTTTTTT.